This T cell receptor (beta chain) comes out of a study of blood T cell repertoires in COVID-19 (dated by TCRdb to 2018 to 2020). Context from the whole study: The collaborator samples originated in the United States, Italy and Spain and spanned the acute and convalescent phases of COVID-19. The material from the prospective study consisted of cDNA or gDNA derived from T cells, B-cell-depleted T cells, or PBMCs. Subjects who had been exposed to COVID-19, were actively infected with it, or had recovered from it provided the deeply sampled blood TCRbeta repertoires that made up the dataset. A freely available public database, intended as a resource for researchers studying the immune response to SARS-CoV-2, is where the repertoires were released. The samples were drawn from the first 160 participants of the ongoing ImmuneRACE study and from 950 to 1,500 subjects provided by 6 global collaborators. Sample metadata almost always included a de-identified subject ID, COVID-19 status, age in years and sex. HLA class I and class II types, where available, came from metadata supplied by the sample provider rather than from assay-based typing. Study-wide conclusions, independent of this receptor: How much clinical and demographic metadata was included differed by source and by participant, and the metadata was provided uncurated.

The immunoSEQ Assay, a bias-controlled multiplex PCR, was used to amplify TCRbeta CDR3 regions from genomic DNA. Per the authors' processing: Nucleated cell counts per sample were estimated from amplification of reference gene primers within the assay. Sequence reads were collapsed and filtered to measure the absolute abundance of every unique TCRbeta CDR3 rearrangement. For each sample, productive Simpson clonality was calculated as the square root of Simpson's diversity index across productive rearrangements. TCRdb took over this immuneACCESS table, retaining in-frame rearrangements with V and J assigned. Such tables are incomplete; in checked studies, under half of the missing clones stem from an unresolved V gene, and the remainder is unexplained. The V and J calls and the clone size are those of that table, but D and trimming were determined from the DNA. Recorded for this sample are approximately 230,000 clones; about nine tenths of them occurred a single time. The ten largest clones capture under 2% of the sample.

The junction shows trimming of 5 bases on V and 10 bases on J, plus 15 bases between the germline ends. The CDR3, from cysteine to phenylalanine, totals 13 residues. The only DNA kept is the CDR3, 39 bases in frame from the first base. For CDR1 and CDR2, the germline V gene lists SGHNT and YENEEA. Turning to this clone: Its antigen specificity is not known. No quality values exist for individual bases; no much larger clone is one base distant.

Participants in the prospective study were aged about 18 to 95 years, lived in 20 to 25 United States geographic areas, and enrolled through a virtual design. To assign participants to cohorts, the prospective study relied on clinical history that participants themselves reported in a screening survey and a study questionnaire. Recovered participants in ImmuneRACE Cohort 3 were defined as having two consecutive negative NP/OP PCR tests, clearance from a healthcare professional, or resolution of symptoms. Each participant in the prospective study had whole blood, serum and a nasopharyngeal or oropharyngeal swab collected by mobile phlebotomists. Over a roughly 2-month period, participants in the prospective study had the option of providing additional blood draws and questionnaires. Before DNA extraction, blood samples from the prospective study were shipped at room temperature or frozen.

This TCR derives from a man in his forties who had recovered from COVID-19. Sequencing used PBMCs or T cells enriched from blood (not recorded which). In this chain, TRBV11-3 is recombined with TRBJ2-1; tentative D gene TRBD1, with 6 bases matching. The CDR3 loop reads CASSAGDPVEQFF. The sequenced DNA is TGTGCCAGCAGCGCAGGGGACCCCGTAGAGCAGTTCTTC.